This T cell receptor beta chain was recorded in a study of blood T cell repertoires in COVID-19. The overall study: Samples of COVID-19 (acute and convalescent) were obtained from the United States, Italy and Spain. PBMCs, B-cell-depleted T cells, or T cells provided the cDNA or gDNA that made up the material.

V shed 7 bases, J shed 1 base, and the junction held 8 bases outside the gene matches. The V gene's germline CDR1 is LNHDA and CDR2 SQIVND (reference sequence). The CDR3 consists of 15 residues. As handled by the study authors: Amplification of reference gene primers was used by the study to estimate nucleated cell counts. Here immunoSEQ multiplex PCR was the method, and the copy in TCRdb shows in-frame clones only, minus some. The D gene and trimming were derived from the DNA, and the V and J assignments and clone size from that table. This table holds over 95,000 clones, more than 75% found once. The TCR originated in a man in his forties or fifties with acute or convalescent COVID-19. The sample taken for sequencing was peripheral blood. The chain has TRBV19 and TRBJ1-1, with 8 bases that match TRBD1. In DNA, the CDR3 is TGTGCCAGTATCAGGAGAGGACAGGGGAACACTGAAGCTTTCTTT. Encoded protein: CASIRRGQGNTEAFF.